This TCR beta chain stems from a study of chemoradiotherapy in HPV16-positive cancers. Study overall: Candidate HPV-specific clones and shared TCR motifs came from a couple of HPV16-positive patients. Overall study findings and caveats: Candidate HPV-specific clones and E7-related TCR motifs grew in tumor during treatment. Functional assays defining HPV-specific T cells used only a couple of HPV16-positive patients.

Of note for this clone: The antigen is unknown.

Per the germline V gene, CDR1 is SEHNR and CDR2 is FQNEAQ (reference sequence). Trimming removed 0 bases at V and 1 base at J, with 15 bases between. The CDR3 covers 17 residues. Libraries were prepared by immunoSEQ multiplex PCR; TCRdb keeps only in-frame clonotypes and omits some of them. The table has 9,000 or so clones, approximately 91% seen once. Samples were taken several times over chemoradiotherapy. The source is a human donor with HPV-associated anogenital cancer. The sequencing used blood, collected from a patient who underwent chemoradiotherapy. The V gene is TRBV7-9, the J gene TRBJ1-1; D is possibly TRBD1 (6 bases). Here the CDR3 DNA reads TGTGCCAGCAGCTTAGCTAGTGGGAGGGGGGCGAACACTGAAGCTTTCTTT. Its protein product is CASSLASGRGANTEAFF.